This T cell receptor (beta chain) stems from a study of T cells in Graves' hyperthyroidism and ophthalmopathy. General observations from the study: In the blood, most expanded thyroid clonotypes above 0.001 appeared as well.

This clonotype was seen a handful of times. Its antigen remains unknown. The CDR3 has 15 residues. V lost 6 bases, J lost 4 bases, and 10 bases stayed unmatched. The germline CDR1 and CDR2 sequences are MNHNS and SASEGT. Amplification of TCR beta CDR3 regions used RNA as the template. During a first-round RT-PCR of the TCR CDR3, the HTBI primer set was used. TCRdb reprocessed the multiplex PCR reads with MiXCR, giving one entry per CDR3 protein. The sample includes hundreds of thousands of distinct CDR3 sequences, roughly 23% of them seen just once. The specimen was blood. The chain links TRBV6-1 to TRBJ2-5; 8 bases align to TRBD1. The clonotype was recovered from a woman in her seventies with Graves' ophthalmopathy. CDR3 bases: TGTGCCAGCAGGAGAGACAGGGGATGGGGAGAGACCCAGTACTTC. As protein: CASRRDRGWGETQYF.